The present entry profiles one T cell receptor (beta chain) with its context. The data stem from a study of blood T cell repertoires in COVID-19. Looking at the study overall: The United States, Italy and Spain provided the acute and convalescent COVID-19 samples. Sample material is recorded as cDNA or gDNA derived from T cells, B-cell-depleted T cells, or PBMCs.

In the original workflow: Estimation of nucleated cell counts relied on the amplification of reference gene primers. Assay used: immunoSEQ multiplex PCR; TCRdb lists only in-frame clones, some missing. V and J calls and clone size are given by that table; D and trimming were obtained from the DNA. The sample shows about 130,000 clones, roughly 89% of them seen only once. The V and J ends lost 3 bases and 6 bases, in that order; junction bases with no gene match: 7. Germline CDR1 reads DFQATT; CDR2 reads SNEGSKA (reference sequence). This CDR3 is built from 15 residues. This rearrangement joins TRBV20-1 to TRBJ1-4; 10 nucleotides match TRBD1. Sequencing was carried out using peripheral blood. The origin of this receptor is a man in his sixties with COVID-19, enrolled during active disease. The CDR3 region is CSASLTGQGHEKLFF. CDR3 DNA: TGCAGTGCTAGTTTAACGGGACAGGGGCATGAAAAACTGTTTTTT.